This TCR beta chain derives from a study of blood T cell repertoires in COVID-19. Whole-study context: The cDNA or gDNA used as material had been derived from T cells, B-cell-depleted T cells, or PBMCs.

Per the original data handling: The assay estimated nucleated cells by amplifying reference gene primers. The assay was immunoSEQ multiplex PCR, and TCRdb's table has in-frame clones only and misses some. Clone size and V and J calls were adopted from that table, with D and trimming inferred from the DNA. The sample holds approximately 200,000 clones, roughly 81% seen once. The sequencing input was peripheral blood. This receptor was taken from a man in his forties or fifties with acute or convalescent COVID-19.

The CDR3 spells CASSSGQGGTF. The DNA for the CDR3 is TGTGCCAGCAGTTCCGGACAGGGCGGAACCTTC. This chain links TRBV12-3 or TRBV12-4 with TRBJ1-2; TRBD1 aligns across 8 bases. The CDR3 sequence is 11 residues long. The ends lost 4 bases at V and 14 bases at J; junction bases unmatched: 6.